In its sample, the clone carrying this T cell receptor (beta chain) was seen a few times. TCRdb re-called the PCR reads through MiXCR, storing one row per CDR3 protein. This table holds 21,000 or so distinct CDR3 sequences, around half found once. The patients had localized lung adenocarcinoma, a non-small cell subtype. The source of the sample is a study of CD4 and CD8 cells across lung adenocarcinoma regions. The sequence was obtained from a female donor with lung adenocarcinoma. The CD4 and CD8 labels of this study may be unreliable. Material: CD8+ T cells from the center of a lung tumor.

DNA of the CDR3: TGTGCCATCTCGCGGGTCCTGAACACTGAAGCTTTCTTT. Protein: CAISRVLNTEAFF. J is TRBJ1-1 and V is TRBV10-3; no firm D call. V shed 8 bases and J shed 0 bases, with 10 bases lying between them. CDR1 and CDR2 from the germline V gene are ENHRY and SYGVKD. CDR3 size: 13 residues.